The clone carrying this TCR beta chain was seen more than once but under ten times. The sample comes from a study of blood T cells in healthy people across ages. V was pared by 4 bases and J by 4 bases, with 9 bases of the junction left unmatched. Per the germline V gene, CDR1 is SGHRS and CDR2 is YFSETQ. The CDR3 has 15 amino acids. It was with a sample-barcoded 5' primer and a J-beta primer mix that a second PCR of roughly 6 to 11 cycles was run. TCRdb redid the calling of the 5' RACE reads with MiXCR, one entry per CDR3 protein. The sample has nearly 1 million distinct CDR3 sequences, roughly half seen once; the top ten hold over 20%.

The sequenced sample consisted of blood. The chain combines TRBV5-1 with TRBJ1-2, with 8 bases that match TRBD1. The sequence was obtained from a woman aged 55-75 years in good health. CDR3: CASSAGQADIYGYTF. CDR3 nucleotide sequence: TGCGCCAGCAGCGCGGGACAGGCAGACATCTATGGCTACACCTTC.